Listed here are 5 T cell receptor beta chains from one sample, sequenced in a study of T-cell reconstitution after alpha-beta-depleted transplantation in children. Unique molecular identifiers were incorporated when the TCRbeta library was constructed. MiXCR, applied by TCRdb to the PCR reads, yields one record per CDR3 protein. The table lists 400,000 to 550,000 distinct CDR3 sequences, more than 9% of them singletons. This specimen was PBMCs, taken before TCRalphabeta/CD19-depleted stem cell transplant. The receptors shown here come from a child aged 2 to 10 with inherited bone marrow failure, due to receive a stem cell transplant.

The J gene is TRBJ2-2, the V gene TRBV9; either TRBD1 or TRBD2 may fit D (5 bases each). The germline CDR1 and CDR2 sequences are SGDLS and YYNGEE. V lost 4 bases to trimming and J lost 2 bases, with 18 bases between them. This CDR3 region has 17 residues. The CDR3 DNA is TGTGCCAGCAGCCCCACAGGCGGGCGCCCCAACACCGGGGAGCTGTTTTTT. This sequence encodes CASSPTGGRPNTGELFF.

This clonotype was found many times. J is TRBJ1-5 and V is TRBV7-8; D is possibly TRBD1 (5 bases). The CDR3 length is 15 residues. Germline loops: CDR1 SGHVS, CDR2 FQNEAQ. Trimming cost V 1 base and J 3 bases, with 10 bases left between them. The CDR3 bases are TGTGCCAGCAGCTTAGGTTTGGGGGACAATCAGCCCCAGCATTTT. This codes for CASSLGLGDNQPQHF. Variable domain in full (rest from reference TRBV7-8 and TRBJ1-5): GAGVSQSPRYKVAKRGQDVALRCDPISGHVSLFWYQQALGQGPEFLTYFQNEAQLDKSGLPSDRFFAERPEGSVSTLKIQRTQQEDSAVYLCASSLGLGDNQPQHFGDGTRLSIL.

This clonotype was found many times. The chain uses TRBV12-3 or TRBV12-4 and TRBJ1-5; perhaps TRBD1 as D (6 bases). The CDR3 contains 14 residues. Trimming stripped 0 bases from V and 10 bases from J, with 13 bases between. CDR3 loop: CASSLAQGPSPQHF. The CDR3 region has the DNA TGTGCCAGCAGTTTAGCACAGGGCCCCAGTCCCCAGCATTTT.

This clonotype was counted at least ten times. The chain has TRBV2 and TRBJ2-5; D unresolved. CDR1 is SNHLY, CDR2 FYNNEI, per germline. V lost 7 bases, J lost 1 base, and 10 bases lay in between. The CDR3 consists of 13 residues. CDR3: CASIPWGQETQYF. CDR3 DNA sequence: TGTGCCAGCATCCCTTGGGGCCAAGAGACCCAGTACTTC.

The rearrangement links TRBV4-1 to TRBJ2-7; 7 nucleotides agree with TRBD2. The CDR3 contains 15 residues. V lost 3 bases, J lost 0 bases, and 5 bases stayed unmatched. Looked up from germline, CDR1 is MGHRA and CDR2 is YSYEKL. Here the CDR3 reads CASSHTSVSSYEQYF. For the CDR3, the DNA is TGCGCCAGCAGCCACACTAGCGTTAGCTCCTACGAGCAGTACTTC.